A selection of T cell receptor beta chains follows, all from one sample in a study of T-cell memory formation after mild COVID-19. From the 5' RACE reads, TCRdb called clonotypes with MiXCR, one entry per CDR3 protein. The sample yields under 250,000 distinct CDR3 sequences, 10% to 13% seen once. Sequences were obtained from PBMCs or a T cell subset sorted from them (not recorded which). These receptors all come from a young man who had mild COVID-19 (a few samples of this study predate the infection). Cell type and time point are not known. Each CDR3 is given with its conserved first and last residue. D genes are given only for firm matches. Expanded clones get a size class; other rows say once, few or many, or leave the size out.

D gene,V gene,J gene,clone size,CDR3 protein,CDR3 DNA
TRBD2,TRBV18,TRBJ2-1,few,CASSPPAGRSYNEQFF,TGTGCCAGCTCACCTCCAGCGGGACGCTCCTACAATGAGCAGTTCTTC
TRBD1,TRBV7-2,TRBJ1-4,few,CASTQFRGPNEKLFF,TGTGCCAGCACCCAATTCAGGGGGCCTAATGAAAAACTGTTTTTT
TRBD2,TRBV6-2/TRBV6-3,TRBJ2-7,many,CASSELAGGVYEQYF,TGTGCCAGCAGCGAACTAGCGGGGGGTGTATACGAGCAGTACTTC
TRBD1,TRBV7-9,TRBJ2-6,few,CASTPGTGYSGANVLTF,TGTGCCAGCACCCCCGGGACAGGCTACTCTGGGGCCAACGTCCTGACTTTC
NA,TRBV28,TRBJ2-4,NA,CASSERVVAKNIQYF,TGTGCCAGCAGCGAACGGGTGGTAGCCAAAAACATTCAGTACTTC
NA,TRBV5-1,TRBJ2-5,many,CASSSRGAGETQYF,TGCGCCAGCAGCTCCCGGGGGGCCGGTGAGACCCAGTACTTC
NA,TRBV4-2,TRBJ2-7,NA,CASSHPGRGANEQYF,TGTGCCAGCAGCCACCCAGGCAGGGGGGCCAACGAGCAGTACTTC
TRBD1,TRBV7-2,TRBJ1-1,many,CASSFLDRVVGAFF,TGTGCCAGCAGCTTCTTGGACAGGGTGGTTGGAGCTTTCTTT
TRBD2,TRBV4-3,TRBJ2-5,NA,CASSQDPSGGWETQYF,TGCGCCAGCAGCCAAGATCCTAGCGGGGGATGGGAGACCCAGTACTTC
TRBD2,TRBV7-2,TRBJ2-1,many,CASSWTSGVSNEQFF,TGTGCCAGCAGCTGGACTAGCGGGGTGTCCAATGAGCAGTTCTTC
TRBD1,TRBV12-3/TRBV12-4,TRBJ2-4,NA,CASSLAPPGTGLIITAKNIQYF,TGTGCCAGCAGTTTAGCCCCCCCGGGGACAGGCTTAATTATAACGGCCAAAAACATTCAGTACTTC
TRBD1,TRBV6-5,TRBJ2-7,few,CASSYSRQGVYEQYF,TGTGCCAGCAGTTACTCGAGACAGGGCGTCTACGAGCAGTACTTC
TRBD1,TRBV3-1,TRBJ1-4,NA,CASSPGQVTTNEKLFF,TGTGCCAGCAGCCCGGGACAGGTGACAACTAATGAAAAACTGTTTTTT
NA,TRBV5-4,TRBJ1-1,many,CASSLFDNTEAFF,TGTGCCAGCAGCTTGTTTGACAACACTGAAGCTTTCTTT
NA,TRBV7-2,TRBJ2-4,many,CASRLVGMNIQYF,TGTGCCAGCAGGTTGGTGGGGATGAACATTCAGTACTTC
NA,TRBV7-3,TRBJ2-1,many,CASSLTFGGLPYNEQFF,TGTGCCAGCAGCTTAACTTTCGGCGGCCTGCCCTACAATGAGCAGTTCTTC
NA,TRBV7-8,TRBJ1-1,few,CASSQEGVGFGTEAFF,TGTGCCAGCAGCCAGGAGGGGGTAGGATTCGGCACTGAAGCTTTCTTT
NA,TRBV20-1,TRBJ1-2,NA,CSARKSAINERYTF,TGCAGTGCTAGAAAGTCCGCTATTAATGAGCGCTACACCTTC
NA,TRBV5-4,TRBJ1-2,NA,CASSLDLTGPYGYTF,TGTGCCAGCAGCTTGGATCTAACTGGGCCCTATGGCTACACCTTC
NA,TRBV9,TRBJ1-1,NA,CASSDLWGTEAFF,TGTGCCAGCAGCGATCTCTGGGGGACTGAAGCTTTCTTT
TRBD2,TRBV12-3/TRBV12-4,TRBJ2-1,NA,CASSPSGTSGGDEQFF,TGTGCCAGCAGCCCCTCCGGGACTAGCGGGGGGGATGAGCAGTTCTTC
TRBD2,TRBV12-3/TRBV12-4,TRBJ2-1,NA,CASSLGLAGGDNEQFF,TGTGCCAGCAGTTTAGGGCTAGCGGGGGGCGACAATGAGCAGTTCTTC
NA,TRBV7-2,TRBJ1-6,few,CASSLGGRASISPLHF,TGTGCCAGCAGCTTAGGGGGTCGTGCGAGTATTTCACCCCTCCACTTT
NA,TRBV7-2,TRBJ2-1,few,CASSQGHLSGEQFF,TGTGCCAGCAGCCAGGGTCACTTATCGGGTGAGCAGTTCTTC
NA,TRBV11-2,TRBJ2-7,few,CASSLSGRTYEQYF,TGTGCCAGCAGCTTATCCGGCAGGACTTACGAGCAGTACTTC
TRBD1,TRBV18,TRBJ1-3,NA,CASSPRQGDTGNTIYF,TGTGCCAGCTCACCACGGCAGGGGGACACTGGAAACACCATATATTTT
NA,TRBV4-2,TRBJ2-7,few,CASSQDRDGGWVQYF,TGTGCCAGCAGCCAGGACCGGGACGGCGGTTGGGTGCAGTACTTC
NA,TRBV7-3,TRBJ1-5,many,CASSLTSFGSVHQPQHF,TGTGCCAGCAGCTTAACCAGTTTTGGGTCGGTTCATCAGCCCCAGCATTTT
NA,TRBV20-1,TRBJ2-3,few,CSAVRRPAPQYF,TGCAGTGCCGTACGCCGCCCCGCCCCGCAGTATTTT
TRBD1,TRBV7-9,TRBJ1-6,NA,CASSIQGANSPLHF,TGTGCCAGCAGCATTCAGGGGGCCAATTCACCCCTCCACTTT
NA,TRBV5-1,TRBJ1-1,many,CASSLSAENTEAFF,TGCGCCAGCAGCTTGTCGGCGGAGAACACTGAAGCTTTCTTT
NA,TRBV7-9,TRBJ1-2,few,CASRMSGGFGYTF,TGTGCCAGCAGGATGTCGGGGGGCTTTGGCTACACCTTC
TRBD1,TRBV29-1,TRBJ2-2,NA,CSVRRQGPGELFF,TGCAGCGTTAGGAGACAGGGCCCCGGGGAGCTGTTTTTT
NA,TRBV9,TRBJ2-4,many,CASSEQAGQAKNIQYF,TGTGCCAGCAGCGAACAGGCGGGCCAAGCCAAAAACATTCAGTACTTC
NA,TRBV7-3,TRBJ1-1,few,CASSPRRGNTEAFF,TGTGCCAGCAGCCCAAGAAGAGGAAACACTGAAGCTTTCTTT
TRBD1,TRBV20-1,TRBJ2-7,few,CSARQGGRQNEQYF,TGCAGTGCCCGACAGGGGGGGAGGCAGAACGAGCAGTACTTC
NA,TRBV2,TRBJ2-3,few,CASSSRMRVGDTQYF,TGTGCCAGCAGTTCTCGAATGAGGGTTGGAGATACGCAGTATTTT
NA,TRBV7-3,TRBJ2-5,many,CASSQNPGTETQYF,TGTGCCAGCAGCCAAAACCCGGGTACGGAGACCCAGTACTTC
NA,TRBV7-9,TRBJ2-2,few,CASSLILNTGELFF,TGTGCCAGCAGCCTCATACTAAACACCGGGGAGCTGTTTTTT
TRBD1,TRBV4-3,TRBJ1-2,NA,CASSWIDREYGYTF,TGCGCCAGCAGCTGGATAGACAGGGAATATGGCTACACCTTC
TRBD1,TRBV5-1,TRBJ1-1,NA,CASSLLPTGGPPMKNTEAFF,TGCGCCAGCAGCTTGTTGCCCACAGGGGGCCCCCCAATGAAGAACACTGAAGCTTTCTTT
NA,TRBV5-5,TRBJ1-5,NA,CASSLFTGPNQPQHF,TGTGCCAGCAGCTTGTTTACAGGGCCTAATCAGCCCCAGCATTTT
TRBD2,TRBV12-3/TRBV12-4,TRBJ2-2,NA,CASRVAGGLGELFF,TGTGCCAGCAGAGTAGCGGGGGGGCTCGGGGAGCTGTTTTTT
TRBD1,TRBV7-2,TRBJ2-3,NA,CASTFGQGAIAQYF,TGTGCCAGCACCTTCGGACAGGGGGCTATTGCGCAGTATTTT
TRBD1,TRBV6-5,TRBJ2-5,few,CASSRQTGGQTQYF,TGTGCCAGCAGTCGGCAGACAGGGGGGCAGACCCAGTACTTC
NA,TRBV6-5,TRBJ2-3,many,CASSTLDDTQYF,TGTGCCAGCAGTACACTAGATGATACGCAGTATTTT
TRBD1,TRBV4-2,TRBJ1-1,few,CASSHRDRDTEAFF,TGTGCCAGCAGCCACCGGGACAGAGACACTGAAGCTTTCTTT
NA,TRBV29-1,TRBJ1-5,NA,CSVGPGPNQPQHF,TGCAGCGTGGGTCCGGGCCCTAATCAGCCCCAGCATTTT
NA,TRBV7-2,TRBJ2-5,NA,CASSSRTSETQYF,TGTGCCAGCAGCAGCAGGACCTCGGAGACCCAGTACTTC
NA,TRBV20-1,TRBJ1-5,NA,CSARRGSSNQPQHF,TGCAGTGCTAGGCGAGGGTCTAGCAATCAGCCCCAGCATTTT
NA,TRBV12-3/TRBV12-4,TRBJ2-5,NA,CASSWTGRRWETQYF,TGTGCCAGCAGTTGGACTGGAAGGAGGTGGGAGACCCAGTACTTC
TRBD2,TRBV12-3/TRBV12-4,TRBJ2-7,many,CASSGASGITYEQYF,TGTGCCAGCAGTGGGGCTAGCGGAATTACCTACGAGCAGTACTTC
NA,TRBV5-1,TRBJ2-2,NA,CASSLDGGPTGELFF,TGCGCCAGCAGCTTGGACGGGGGTCCCACCGGGGAGCTGTTTTTT
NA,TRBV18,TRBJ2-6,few,CASSPGLGAGANVLTF,TGTGCCAGCTCACCAGGTTTAGGGGCTGGGGCCAACGTCCTGACTTTC
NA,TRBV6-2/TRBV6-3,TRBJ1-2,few,CASSYSSFRGSYGYTF,TGTGCCAGCAGTTACTCCTCATTCAGAGGTTCCTATGGCTACACCTTC
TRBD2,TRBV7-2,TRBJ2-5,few,CASSFGSGGQETQYF,TGTGCCAGCAGCTTCGGTAGCGGGGGGCAAGAGACCCAGTACTTC
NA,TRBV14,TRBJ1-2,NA,CASSGVAPEVYYGYTF,TGTGCCAGCAGCGGCGTGGCACCTGAGGTGTACTATGGCTACACCTTC